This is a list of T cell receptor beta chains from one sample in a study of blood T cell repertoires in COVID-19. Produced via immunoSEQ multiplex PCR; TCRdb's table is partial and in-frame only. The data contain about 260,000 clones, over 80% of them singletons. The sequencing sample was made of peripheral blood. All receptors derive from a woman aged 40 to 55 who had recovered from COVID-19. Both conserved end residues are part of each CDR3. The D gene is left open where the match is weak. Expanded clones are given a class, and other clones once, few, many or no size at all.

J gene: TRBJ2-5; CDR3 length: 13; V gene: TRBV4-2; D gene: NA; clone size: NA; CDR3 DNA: TGTGCCAGCAGCCAAAATAGGGGCCAGACCCAGTACTTC; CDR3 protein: CASSQNRGQTQYF
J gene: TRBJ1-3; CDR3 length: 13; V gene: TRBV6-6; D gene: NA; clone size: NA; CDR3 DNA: TGTGCCAGCAGTTTTAACTCTGGAAACACCATATATTTT; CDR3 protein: CASSFNSGNTIYF
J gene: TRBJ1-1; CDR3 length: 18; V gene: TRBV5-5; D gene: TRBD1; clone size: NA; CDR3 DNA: TGTGCCAGCAGCTTGGTCAAGGGACAGGGGGCGAGGAACACTGAAGCTTTCTTT; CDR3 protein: CASSLVKGQGARNTEAFF
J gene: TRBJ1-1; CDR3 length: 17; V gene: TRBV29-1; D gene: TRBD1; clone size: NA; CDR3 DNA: TGCAGCGTTGAAACGCCGGGACAGGGTCGTCTGGACACTGAAGCTTTCTTT; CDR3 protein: CSVETPGQGRLDTEAFF
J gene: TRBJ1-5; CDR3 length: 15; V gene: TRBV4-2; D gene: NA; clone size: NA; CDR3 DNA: TGTGCCAGCAGCCAAGTAGCCGCCAGAGATCAGCCCCAGCATTTT; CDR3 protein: CASSQVAARDQPQHF
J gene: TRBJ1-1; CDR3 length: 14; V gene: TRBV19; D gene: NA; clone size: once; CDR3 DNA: TGTGCCAGTAGAGGTGGAGCCAGGGACACTGAAGCTTTCTTT; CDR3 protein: CASRGGARDTEAFF
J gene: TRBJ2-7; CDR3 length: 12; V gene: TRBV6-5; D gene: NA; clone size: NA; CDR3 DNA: TGTGCCAGCAGTTGGGCAGGGAGGGAGCAGTACTTC; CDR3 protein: CASSWAGREQYF
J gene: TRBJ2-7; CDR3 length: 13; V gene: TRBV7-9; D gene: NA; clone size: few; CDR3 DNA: TGTGCCAGCGTCCAGGGTTCACACTACGAGCAGTACTTC; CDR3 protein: CASVQGSHYEQYF
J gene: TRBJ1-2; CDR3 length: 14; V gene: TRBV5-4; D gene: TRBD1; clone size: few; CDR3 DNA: TGTGCCAGCAGCCCCCAAGGGACAGGGCGCGACTACACCTTC; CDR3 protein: CASSPQGTGRDYTF
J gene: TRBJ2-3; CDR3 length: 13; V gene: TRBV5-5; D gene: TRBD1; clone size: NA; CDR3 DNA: TGTGCCAGCAGCTCCCAGGGGGCAGATACGCAGTATTTT; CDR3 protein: CASSSQGADTQYF
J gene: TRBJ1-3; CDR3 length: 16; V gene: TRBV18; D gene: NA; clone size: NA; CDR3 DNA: TGTGCCAGCTCACCACCACGGGCAGGGCTTGGAAACACCATATATTTT; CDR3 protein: CASSPPRAGLGNTIYF
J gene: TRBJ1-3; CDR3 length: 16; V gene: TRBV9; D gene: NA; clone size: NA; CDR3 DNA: TGTGCCAGCAGCGTAGTTCCAGGAAACTCTGGAAACACCATATATTTT; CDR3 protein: CASSVVPGNSGNTIYF
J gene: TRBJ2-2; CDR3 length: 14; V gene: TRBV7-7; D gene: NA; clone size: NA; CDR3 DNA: TGTGCTAGCAGCTTAGCCTCTACCACCGGGGAGCTGTTTTTT; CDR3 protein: CASSLASTTGELFF
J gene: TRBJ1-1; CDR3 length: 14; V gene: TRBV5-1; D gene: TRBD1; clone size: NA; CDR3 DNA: TGCGCCAGCAGCTCGTACAGGGGGAACACTGAAGCTTTCTTT; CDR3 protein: CASSSYRGNTEAFF
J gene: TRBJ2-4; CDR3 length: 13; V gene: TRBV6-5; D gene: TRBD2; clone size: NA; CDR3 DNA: TGTGCCAGCAGTTACGGGGAGGGGAACATTCAGTACTTC; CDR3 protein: CASSYGEGNIQYF
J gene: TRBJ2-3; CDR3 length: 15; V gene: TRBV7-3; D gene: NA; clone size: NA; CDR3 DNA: TGTGCCAGCAGCATAGCCCCCGGGAGCACAGATACGCAGTATTTT; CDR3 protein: CASSIAPGSTDTQYF
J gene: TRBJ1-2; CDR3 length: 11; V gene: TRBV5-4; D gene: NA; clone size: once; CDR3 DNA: TGTGCCAGCAGCTTGAGCGGAGGCTACACCTTC; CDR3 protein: CASSLSGGYTF
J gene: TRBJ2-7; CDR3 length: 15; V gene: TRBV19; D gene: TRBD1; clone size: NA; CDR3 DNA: TGTGCCAGTAGTGCGACAGGGGCCTTAGGGAACGAGCAGTACTTC; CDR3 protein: CASSATGALGNEQYF
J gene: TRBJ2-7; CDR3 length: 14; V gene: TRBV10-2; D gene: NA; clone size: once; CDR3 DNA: TGCGCCAGCAGGGCCGGGACTGCTAACTACGAGCAGTACTTC; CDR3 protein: CASRAGTANYEQYF
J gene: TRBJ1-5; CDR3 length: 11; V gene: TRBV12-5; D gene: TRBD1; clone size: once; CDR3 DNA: TGTGCTCCCGCTCCGGGGACAGGTGTTCATTTT; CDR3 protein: CAPAPGTGVHF
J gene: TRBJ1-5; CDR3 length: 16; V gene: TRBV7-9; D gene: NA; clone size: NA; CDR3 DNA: TGTGCCAGTTCGAGGGCCGGAGGGACGAGCAATCAGCCCCAGCATTTT; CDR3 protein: CASSRAGGTSNQPQHF
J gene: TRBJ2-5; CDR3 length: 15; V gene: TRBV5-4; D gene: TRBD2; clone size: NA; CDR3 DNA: TGTGCCAGCAGTTCCCGGCGGGGGGGCGGAGAGACCCAGTACTTC; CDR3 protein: CASSSRRGGGETQYF